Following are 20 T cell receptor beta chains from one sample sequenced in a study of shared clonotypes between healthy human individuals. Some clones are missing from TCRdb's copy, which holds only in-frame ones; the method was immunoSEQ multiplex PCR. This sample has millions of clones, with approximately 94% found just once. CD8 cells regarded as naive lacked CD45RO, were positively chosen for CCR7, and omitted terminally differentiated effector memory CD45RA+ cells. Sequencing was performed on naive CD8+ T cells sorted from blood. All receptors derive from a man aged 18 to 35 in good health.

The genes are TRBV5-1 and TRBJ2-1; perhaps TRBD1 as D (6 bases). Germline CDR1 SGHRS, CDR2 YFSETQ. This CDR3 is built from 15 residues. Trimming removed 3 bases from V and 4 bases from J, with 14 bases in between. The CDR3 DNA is TGCGCCAGCAGCTATACCGGGACACCTTACAATGAGCAGTTCTTC. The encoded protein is CASSYTGTPYNEQFF.

CDR3 DNA: TGTGCCAGCAGTTTTGGGGGGACCGGCCCCGAGCAGTACTTC. Its translation is CASSFGGTGPEQYF. The chain has TRBV27 and TRBJ2-7; perhaps TRBD2 as D (6 bases). The V end was cut by 3 bases, the J end by 6 bases, with 15 bases between. Germline V gene sequence: CDR1 MNHEY, CDR2 SMNVEV (reference sequence). The CDR3 totals 14 residues.

The CDR3 bases are TGTGCCAGCAGCTTATCTGGGTATCACGACGAGCAGTACTTC. This codes for CASSLSGYHDEQYF. This chain joins TRBV13 and TRBJ2-7; D remains ambiguous. Trimming removed 2 bases at V and 5 bases at J, with 13 bases between. The CDR3 is 14 residues long. Germline assignment: CDR1 PRHDT and CDR2 FYEKMQ (reference sequence).

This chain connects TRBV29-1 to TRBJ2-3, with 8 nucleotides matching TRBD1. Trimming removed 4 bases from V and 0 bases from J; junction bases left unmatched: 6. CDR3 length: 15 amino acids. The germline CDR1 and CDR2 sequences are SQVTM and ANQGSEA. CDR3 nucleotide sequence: TGCAGCGTTGCAGGGACAGGCCCTAGCACAGATACGCAGTATTTT. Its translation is CSVAGTGPSTDTQYF.

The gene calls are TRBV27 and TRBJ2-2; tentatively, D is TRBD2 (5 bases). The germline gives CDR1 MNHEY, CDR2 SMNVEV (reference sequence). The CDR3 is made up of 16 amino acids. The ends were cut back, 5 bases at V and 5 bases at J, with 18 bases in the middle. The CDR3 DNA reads TGTGCCAGCAGTCCCAGGACTGTCCCGGGGACCGGGGAGCTGTTTTTT. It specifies CASSPRTVPGTGELFF.

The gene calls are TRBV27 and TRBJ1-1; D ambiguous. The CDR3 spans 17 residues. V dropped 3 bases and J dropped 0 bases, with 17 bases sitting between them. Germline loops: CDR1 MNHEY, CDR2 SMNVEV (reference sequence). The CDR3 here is CASSFIRVAGMNTEAFF. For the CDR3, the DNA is TGTGCCAGCAGTTTTATTAGAGTTGCCGGTATGAACACTGAAGCTTTCTTT.

CDR3 loop: CASTQGADKNIQYF. In nucleotides, the CDR3 is TGTGCCAGTACTCAGGGGGCCGACAAAAACATTCAGTACTTC. The chain links TRBV19 to TRBJ2-4; 8 bases fit TRBD1. Germline CDR1 and CDR2: LNHDA and SQIVND (reference sequence). The CDR3 spans 14 residues. J lost 3 bases, V lost 7 bases, and 5 bases had no gene match.

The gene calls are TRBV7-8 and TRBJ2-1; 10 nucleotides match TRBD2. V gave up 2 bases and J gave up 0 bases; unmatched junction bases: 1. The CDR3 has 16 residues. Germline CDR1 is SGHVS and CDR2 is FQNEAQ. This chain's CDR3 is CASSLSGRGSYNEQFF. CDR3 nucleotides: TGTGCCAGCAGCTTAAGCGGGAGGGGCTCCTACAATGAGCAGTTCTTC.

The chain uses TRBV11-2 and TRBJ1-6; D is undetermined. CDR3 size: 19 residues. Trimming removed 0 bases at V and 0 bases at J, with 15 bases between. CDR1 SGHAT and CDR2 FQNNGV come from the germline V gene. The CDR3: CASSLEQVLLSSYNSPLHF. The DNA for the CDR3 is TGTGCCAGCAGCTTAGAGCAGGTCCTCCTAAGCTCCTATAATTCACCCCTCCACTTT.

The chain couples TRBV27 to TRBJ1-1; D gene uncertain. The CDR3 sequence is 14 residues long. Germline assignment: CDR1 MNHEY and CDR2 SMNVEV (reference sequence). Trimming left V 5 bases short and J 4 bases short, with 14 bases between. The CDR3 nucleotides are TGTGCCAGCAGTCCCCAGACCCCGTTCACTGAAGCTTTCTTT. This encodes CASSPQTPFTEAFF.

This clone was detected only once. Written as DNA, the CDR3 is TGTGCCAGCAGTGGACAACCAGATACGCAGTATTTT. This gives the protein CASSGQPDTQYF. The chain employs TRBV25-1 and TRBJ2-3; no reliable D call. V dropped 4 bases and J dropped 4 bases, with 6 bases sitting between them. The germline gives CDR1 MGHDK, CDR2 SYGVNS. There are 12 residues in the CDR3.

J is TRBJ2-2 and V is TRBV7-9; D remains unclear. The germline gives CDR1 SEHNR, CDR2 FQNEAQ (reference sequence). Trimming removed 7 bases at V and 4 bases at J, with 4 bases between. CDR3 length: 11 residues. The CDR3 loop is CASTSTGELFF. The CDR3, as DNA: TGTGCCAGCACCTCCACCGGGGAGCTGTTTTTT. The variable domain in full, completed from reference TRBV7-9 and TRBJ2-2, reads DTGVSQNPRHKITKRGQNVTFRCDPISEHNRLYWYRQTLGQGPEFLTYFQNEAQLEKSRLLSDRFSAERPKGSFSTLEIQRTEQGDSAMYLCASTSTGELFFGEGSRLTVL.

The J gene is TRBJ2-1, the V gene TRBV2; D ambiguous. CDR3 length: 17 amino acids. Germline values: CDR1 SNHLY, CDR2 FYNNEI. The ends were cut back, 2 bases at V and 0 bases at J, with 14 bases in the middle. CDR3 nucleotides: TGTGCCAGCAGTGAATTTCGGTTGAGGAGCTCCTACAATGAGCAGTTCTTC. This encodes CASSEFRLRSSYNEQFF.

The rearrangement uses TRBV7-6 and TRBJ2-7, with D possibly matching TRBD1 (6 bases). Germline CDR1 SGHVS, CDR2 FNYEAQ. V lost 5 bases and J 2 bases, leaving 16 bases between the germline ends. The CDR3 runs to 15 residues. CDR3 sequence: CASSATGPFAYEQYF. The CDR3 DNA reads TGTGCCAGCAGCGCAACAGGGCCCTTCGCCTACGAGCAGTACTTC.

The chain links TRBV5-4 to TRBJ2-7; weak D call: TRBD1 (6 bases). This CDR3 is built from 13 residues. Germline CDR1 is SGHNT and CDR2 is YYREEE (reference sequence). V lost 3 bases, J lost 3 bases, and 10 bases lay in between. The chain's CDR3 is CASSYVDSYEQYF. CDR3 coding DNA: TGTGCCAGCAGCTACGTGGACAGCTACGAGCAGTACTTC.

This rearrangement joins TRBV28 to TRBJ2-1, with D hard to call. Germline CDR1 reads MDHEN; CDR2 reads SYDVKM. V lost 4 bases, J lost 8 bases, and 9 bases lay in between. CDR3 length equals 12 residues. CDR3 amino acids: CASSYRLYEQFF. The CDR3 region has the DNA TGTGCCAGCAGTTACCGTCTCTATGAGCAGTTCTTC.

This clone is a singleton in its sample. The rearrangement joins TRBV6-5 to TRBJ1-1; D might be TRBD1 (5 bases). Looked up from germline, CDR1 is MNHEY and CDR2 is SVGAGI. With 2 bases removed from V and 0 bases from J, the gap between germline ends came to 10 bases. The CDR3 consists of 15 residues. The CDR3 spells CASSYGTAMNTEAFF. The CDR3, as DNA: TGTGCCAGCAGTTACGGGACTGCGATGAACACTGAAGCTTTCTTT.

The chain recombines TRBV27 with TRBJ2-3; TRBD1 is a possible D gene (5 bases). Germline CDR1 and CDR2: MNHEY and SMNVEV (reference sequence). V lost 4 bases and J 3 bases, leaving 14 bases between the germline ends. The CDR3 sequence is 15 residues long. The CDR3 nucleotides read TGTGCCAGCAGTTGGATTGGCTCAGGGACAGATACGCAGTATTTT. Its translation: CASSWIGSGTDTQYF.

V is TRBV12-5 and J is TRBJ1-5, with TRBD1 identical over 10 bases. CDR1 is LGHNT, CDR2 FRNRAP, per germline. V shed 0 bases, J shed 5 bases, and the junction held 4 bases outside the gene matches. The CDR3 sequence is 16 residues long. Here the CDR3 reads CASGLVTGGTDQPQHF. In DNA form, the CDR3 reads TGTGCTAGTGGTTTGGTGACAGGGGGCACCGATCAGCCCCAGCATTTT.

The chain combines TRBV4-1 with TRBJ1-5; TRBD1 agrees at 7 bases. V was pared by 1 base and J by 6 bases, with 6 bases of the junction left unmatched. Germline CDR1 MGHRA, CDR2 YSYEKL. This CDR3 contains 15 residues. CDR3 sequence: CASSQATGSGQPQHF. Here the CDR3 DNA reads TGCGCCAGCAGCCAAGCGACAGGGTCTGGTCAGCCCCAGCATTTT.